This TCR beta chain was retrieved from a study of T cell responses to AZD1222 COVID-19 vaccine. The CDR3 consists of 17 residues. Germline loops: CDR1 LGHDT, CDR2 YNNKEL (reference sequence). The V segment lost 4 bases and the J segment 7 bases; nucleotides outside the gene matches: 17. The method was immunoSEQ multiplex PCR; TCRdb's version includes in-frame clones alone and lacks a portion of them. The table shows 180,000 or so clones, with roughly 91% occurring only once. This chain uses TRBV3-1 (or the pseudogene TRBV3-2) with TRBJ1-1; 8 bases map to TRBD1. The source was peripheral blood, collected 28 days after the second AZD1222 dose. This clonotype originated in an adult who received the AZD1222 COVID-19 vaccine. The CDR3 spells CASSPRDRRAVAGEAFF. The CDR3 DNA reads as TGTGCCAGCAGCCCCCGGGACAGGCGCGCCGTAGCCGGTGAAGCTTTCTTT.